This paragraph covers one TCR beta chain sequence. This entry belongs to a study of blood T cell repertoires in COVID-19. The method was immunoSEQ multiplex PCR; TCRdb's version includes in-frame clones alone and lacks a portion of them. The sample yields 150,000 to 200,000 clones, approximately 80% seen once. This receptor was identified in a woman of 80 years or more with active or convalescent COVID-19. The sample taken for sequencing was peripheral blood.

CDR3 sequence (DNA): TGTGCCAGCAGCTCGGACAGGGCACCTTTATCGGAGACCCAGTACTTC. Encoded protein: CASSSDRAPLSETQYF. The chain joins TRBV5-4 to TRBJ2-5; 8 bases agree with TRBD1. There are 16 residues in the CDR3. Looked up from germline, CDR1 is SGHNT and CDR2 is YYREEE (reference sequence). The V and J ends lost 3 bases and 5 bases, in that order; junction bases with no gene match: 12.